These T cell receptor beta chains were read from a single sample in a study of OX40 agonist ivuxolimab in advanced cancers. The data were produced by immunoSEQ multiplex PCR, yet TCRdb's version contains in-frame clones alone and is incomplete. The sample holds roughly 74,000 clones, approximately 90% seen once. The material was CD4+ or CD8+ T cells sorted from blood, obtained in a trial of the OX40 agonist ivuxolimab. All receptors come from an adult with an advanced solid tumor such as melanoma, head and neck, liver or kidney cancer. Each CDR3 is given with its conserved first and last residue. Each record gives: CDR3 protein, V gene, D gene, J gene. The D gene is left open where the match is weak.

cdr3_aa: CASSSGGGRGSPYEQYF
v_call: TRBV9
d_call: -
j_call: TRBJ2-7

cdr3_aa: CASSLNRVHEQFF
v_call: TRBV7-3
d_call: -
j_call: TRBJ2-1

cdr3_aa: CASSGQDGQLKETQYF
v_call: TRBV2
d_call: -
j_call: TRBJ2-5

cdr3_aa: CAISEGSEEQYF
v_call: TRBV10-3
d_call: -
j_call: TRBJ2-7

cdr3_aa: CASSQGGSYEQYF
v_call: TRBV4-3
d_call: -
j_call: TRBJ2-7

cdr3_aa: CASSYLRGLHEQYF
v_call: TRBV6-5
d_call: -
j_call: TRBJ2-7

cdr3_aa: CASNPNRGPLYGYTF
v_call: TRBV27
d_call: TRBD1
j_call: TRBJ1-2

cdr3_aa: CASRRTVDSNQPQHF
v_call: TRBV4-1
d_call: -
j_call: TRBJ1-5

cdr3_aa: CASSQESGGRETQYF
v_call: TRBV4-3
d_call: TRBD2
j_call: TRBJ2-5

cdr3_aa: CASSWGPDTGELFF
v_call: TRBV11-2
d_call: -
j_call: TRBJ2-2

cdr3_aa: CASSLSGGDQPQHF
v_call: TRBV27
d_call: TRBD1
j_call: TRBJ1-5

cdr3_aa: CASSVGTYEQYF
v_call: TRBV10-1
d_call: -
j_call: TRBJ2-7

cdr3_aa: CASSVEGNGNQPQHF
v_call: TRBV9
d_call: -
j_call: TRBJ1-5

cdr3_aa: CASSQGRMGYGYTF
v_call: TRBV4-3
d_call: -
j_call: TRBJ1-2

cdr3_aa: CASNGVSSYNEQFF
v_call: TRBV6-5
d_call: -
j_call: TRBJ2-1

cdr3_aa: CASSTGTSYEQYF
v_call: TRBV10-1
d_call: -
j_call: TRBJ2-7

cdr3_aa: CASSRGQSYEQYF
v_call: TRBV9
d_call: TRBD1
j_call: TRBJ2-7

cdr3_aa: CASSAWGGNSPLHF
v_call: TRBV9
d_call: -
j_call: TRBJ1-6

cdr3_aa: CAISDPPGQGADTQYF
v_call: TRBV10-3
d_call: TRBD1
j_call: TRBJ2-3

cdr3_aa: CASSLTGANYGYTF
v_call: TRBV7-9
d_call: TRBD1
j_call: TRBJ1-2

cdr3_aa: CASSEVRGYEQFF
v_call: TRBV6-1
d_call: -
j_call: TRBJ2-1

cdr3_aa: CASSVDRTYEQYF
v_call: TRBV7-8
d_call: -
j_call: TRBJ2-7

cdr3_aa: CASSQRYPPGLGDYGYTF
v_call: TRBV4-1
d_call: -
j_call: TRBJ1-2